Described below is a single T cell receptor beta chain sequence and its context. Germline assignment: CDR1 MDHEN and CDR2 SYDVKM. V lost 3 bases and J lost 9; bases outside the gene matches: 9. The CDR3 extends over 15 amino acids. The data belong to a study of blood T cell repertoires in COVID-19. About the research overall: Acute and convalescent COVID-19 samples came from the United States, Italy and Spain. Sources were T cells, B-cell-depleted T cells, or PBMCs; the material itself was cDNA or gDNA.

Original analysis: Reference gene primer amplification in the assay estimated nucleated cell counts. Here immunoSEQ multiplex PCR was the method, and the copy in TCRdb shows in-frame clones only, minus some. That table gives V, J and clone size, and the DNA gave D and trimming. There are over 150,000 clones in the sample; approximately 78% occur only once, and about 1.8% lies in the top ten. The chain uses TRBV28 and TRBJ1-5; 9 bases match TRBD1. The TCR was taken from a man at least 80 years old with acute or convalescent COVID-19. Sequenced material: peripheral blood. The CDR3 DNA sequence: TGTGCCAGCAGTTTTACAGGGGGCGGAGGGCCGCCCCAGCATTTT. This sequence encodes CASSFTGGGGPPQHF. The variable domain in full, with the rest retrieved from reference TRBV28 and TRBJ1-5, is DVKVTQSSRYLVKRTGEKVFLECVQDMDHENMFWYRQDPGLGLRLIYFSYDVKMKEKGDIPEGYSVSREKKERFSLILESASTNQTSMYLCASSFTGGGGPPQHFGDGTRLSIL.